This TCR beta chain was obtained from a study of spatial heterogeneity in lung cancer. As for the study in general: The average count in raw reads for each unique TCR and UMI combination exceeded 9.5 appearances.

Time point: sample taken at primary tumor resection. This clonotype is medium-sized by share. One junction end does not reproduce the germline sequence, and a read error may be involved. One entry per CDR3 protein, called by TCRdb with MiXCR from the 5' RACE reads. The sample shows about 4,000 distinct CDR3 sequences, 7.5% to 9% of them seen only once. The sequence derives from a female donor with early-stage non-small cell lung cancer. The sequencing used normal lung tissue next to the tumor, collected at surgery.

In DNA, the CDR3 is TGTGCCAGCAGTGTCAGCAAAGATACGCAGTATTTT. Residues: CASSVSKDTQYF. This chain uses TRBV2 with TRBJ2-3; unclear D gene. The V gene's germline CDR1 is SNHLY and CDR2 FYNNEI. This CDR3 has 12 residues.